The source of this TCR beta chain is a study of blood T cell repertoires in COVID-19. Study at large: Acute and convalescent COVID-19 specimens originated in the United States, Italy and Spain. Sample material is recorded as cDNA or gDNA derived from T cells, B-cell-depleted T cells, or PBMCs.

The authors' processing: The assay estimated nucleated cells by amplifying reference gene primers. Measured with immunoSEQ multiplex PCR; TCRdb has only the in-frame clones, and not every one. V, J and clone size are those of that table, while D and trimming were read from the DNA. The table shows about 58,000 clones, with more than 85% occurring only once. Germline V gives CDR1 MNHEY, CDR2 SMNVEV (reference sequence). This CDR3 contains 17 residues. The junction had 7 bases not matched to a gene; V was cut back by 2 bases and J by 3 bases. This TCR came from a human donor with active COVID-19. The donor label of this sample is uncertain. The chain carries TRBV27 and TRBJ1-4; 9 bases line up with TRBD1. The sequenced sample consisted of peripheral blood. The CDR3 sequence: CASSLSLRDRANEKLFF. The CDR3 DNA follows: TGTGCCAGCAGTTTAAGTTTGCGGGACAGGGCTAATGAAAAACTGTTTTTT.